The clone carrying this T cell receptor beta chain was detected many times. The method for making cDNA was 5'RACE, and it used 10-nucleotide random UMIs. From 15-18 subjects, over 200 million TCR-beta sequences were obtained in each sequencing run. TCRdb ran MiXCR on the 5' RACE reads and lists one entry per CDR3 protein. The sample comprises some 30,000 distinct CDR3 sequences, approximately 5% of which are singletons, and 2% to 2.5% rests with the top ten. This sample was taken from a study of neurological immune-mediated disorders. V gave up 1 base and J gave up 0 bases, with 24 bases separating them. CDR1 and CDR2 (germline): LGHDT, YNNKEL (reference sequence). The CDR3 has 20 residues. The sorted libraries were prepared using about 900,000 CD4+ or CD8+ T cells that had themselves been sorted.

This chain joins TRBV3-1 and TRBJ1-2; D uncertain. The receptor's source is a woman in her 50s in good health. The sequencing input was CD4+ T cells from blood. The CDR3 coding sequence is TGTGCCAGCAGCCAAGTTTCGTTCGGCTTCGGAATCAGAGCTAACTATGGCTACACCTTC. Its translation is CASSQVSFGFGIRANYGYTF.